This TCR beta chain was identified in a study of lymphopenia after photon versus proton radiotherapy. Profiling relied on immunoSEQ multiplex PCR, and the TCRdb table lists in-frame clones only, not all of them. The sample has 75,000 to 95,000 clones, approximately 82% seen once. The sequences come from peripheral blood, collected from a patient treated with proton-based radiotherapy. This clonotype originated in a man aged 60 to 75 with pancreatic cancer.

The CDR3 spells CASSPGGSSNEQFF. In DNA, the CDR3 is TGTGCCAGCTCACCAGGAGGGTCGTCGAATGAGCAGTTCTTC. The chain recombines TRBV18 with TRBJ2-1; D may be TRBD2 (6 bases). The CDR3 contains 14 residues. Germline values: CDR1 KGHSH, CDR2 LQKENI. Trimming took off 2 bases at V and 7 bases at J, with 12 bases between the two ends.